One sample yielded the 14 T cell receptor beta chains listed below, sequenced in a study of T cells after yellow fever vaccination. TCRdb analysed the 5' RACE reads with MiXCR anew, one entry per CDR3 protein. This table has a few hundred thousand distinct CDR3 sequences, over 5% appearing once. The sequences come from PBMCs, collected 5 days after the yellow fever booster vaccination. These receptors came from a young man who received the YFV17D yellow fever vaccine.

This clonotype was recorded a few times. CDR3 nucleotides: TGTGCCACCGTTTTGGGTCCCTATTACCAAGAGACCCAGTACTTC. This gives the protein CATVLGPYYQETQYF. The gene calls are TRBV7-9 and TRBJ2-5; D not resolved. The CDR3 consists of 15 residues. The V and J ends lost 10 bases and 0 bases respectively, with 18 bases between them. The germline V gene encodes CDR1 SEHNR and CDR2 FQNEAQ (reference sequence).

The gene calls are TRBV7-2 and TRBJ2-5; perhaps TRBD2 as D (6 bases). Germline CDR1 is SGHTA and CDR2 is FQGNSA. The CDR3 is made up of 13 amino acids. With 6 bases removed from V and 4 bases from J, the gap between germline ends came to 12 bases. The CDR3 nucleotides read TGTGCCAGCAGTCGGGGGATGGGAGAGACCCAGTACTTC. It codes for CASSRGMGETQYF.

The DNA for the CDR3 is TGTGCCAGCAGCGTAGGGGGACTTCTCAACAATGAGCAGTTCTTC. Translating it yields CASSVGGLLNNEQFF. This sequence joins TRBV9 and TRBJ2-1, with D tentatively TRBD2 (6 bases). Germline values: CDR1 SGDLS, CDR2 YYNGEE. CDR3 length: 15 residues. The V end was cut by 0 bases, the J end by 5 bases, with 12 bases between. Full variable domain (rest looked up from reference TRBV9 and TRBJ2-1): DSGVTQTPKHLITATGQRVTLRCSPRSGDLSVYWYQQSLDQGLQFLIQYYNGEERAKGNILERFSAQQFPDLHSELNLSSLELGDSALYFCASSVGGLLNNEQFFGPGTRLTVL.

The rearrangement uses TRBV20-1 and TRBJ2-5, with D possibly matching TRBD2 (6 bases). The CDR3 totals 16 residues. Germline CDR1 reads DFQATT; CDR2 reads SNEGSKA (reference sequence). The ends were cut back, 0 bases at V and 5 bases at J, with 19 bases in the middle. CDR3 bases: TGCAGTGCTAGAGATCCGAGAGCAGGGAGGTGGGAGACCCAGTACTTC. Translated, it gives CSARDPRAGRWETQYF.

This clonotype was counted once. The chain employs TRBV7-6 and TRBJ2-7; D might be TRBD1 or TRBD2, each matching 5 bases. The CDR3 totals 14 residues. The germline V and J ends were trimmed by 0 bases and 5 bases, with 11 bases remaining between them. The germline CDR1 and CDR2 sequences are SGHVS and FNYEAQ. The CDR3 loop is CASSLAGRDDEQYF. CDR3 sequence (DNA): TGTGCCAGCAGCTTAGCCGGCAGGGACGACGAGCAGTACTTC. Looking up the rest from reference TRBV7-6 and TRBJ2-7 gives the full variable domain: GAGVSQSPRYKVTKRGQDVALRCDPISGHVSLYWYRQALGQGPEFLTYFNYEAQQDKSGLPNDRFSAERPEGSISTLTIQRTEQRDSAMYRCASSLAGRDDEQYFGPGTRLTVT.

The chain employs TRBV28 and TRBJ1-2, with D tentatively TRBD1 (5 bases). V was cut by 8 bases and J by 3 bases, with 16 bases left in between. This CDR3 region has 14 residues. Germline assignment: CDR1 MDHEN and CDR2 SYDVKM. Here the CDR3 DNA reads TGTGCCAGCCACCCGGGGGGGTATGACTATGGCTACACCTTC. Residues: CASHPGGYDYGYTF.

This clonotype was picked up many times. V is TRBV4-3 and J is TRBJ2-1; D may be TRBD1 (7 bases). Germline loops: CDR1 LGHNA, CDR2 YSLEER. The CDR3 consists of 15 residues. The V end was cut by 5 bases, the J end by 1 base, with 12 bases between. Written as DNA, the CDR3 is TGCGCCAGCAGCTATCAGGGGGGATCCTACAATGAGCAGTTCTTC. Encoded protein: CASSYQGGSYNEQFF.

This clonotype has just a few counts. The genes are TRBV6-6 and TRBJ2-2; unclear D gene. The CDR3 totals 12 residues. Between the trimmed V and J ends, which lost 4 bases and 8 bases, there was a span of 8 bases. CDR1 is MNHNY, CDR2 SVGAGI, per germline (reference sequence). The CDR3 spells CASSLLLGELFF. The DNA for the CDR3 is TGTGCCAGCAGTTTACTCTTGGGGGAGCTGTTTTTT.

At least ten counts were recorded for this clonotype. J is TRBJ2-5 and V is TRBV9; D assignment may be TRBD1 or TRBD2 (5 bases each). V shed 4 bases and J shed 5 bases, with 18 bases lying between them. Germline CDR1 reads SGDLS; CDR2 reads YYNGEE. This CDR3 comprises 15 residues. The CDR3 sequence is CASSSGTNKDETQYF. In nucleotides, the CDR3 is TGTGCCAGCAGCTCAGGGACGAATAAGGATGAGACCCAGTACTTC. Variable domain in full (rest from reference TRBV9 and TRBJ2-5): DSGVTQTPKHLITATGQRVTLRCSPRSGDLSVYWYQQSLDQGLQFLIQYYNGEERAKGNILERFSAQQFPDLHSELNLSSLELGDSALYFCASSSGTNKDETQYFGPGTRLLVL.

This clonotype was picked up a small number of times. This chain uses TRBV4-3 with TRBJ2-3; 8 nucleotides agree with TRBD2. Trimming took 0 bases from V and 1 from J; bases not matched to a gene: 9. Per the germline V gene, CDR1 is LGHNA and CDR2 is YSLEER. This CDR3 region has 18 residues. In DNA, the CDR3 is TGCGCCAGCAGCCAAGATTGGACTAGACTAGCGCGCACAGATACGCAGTATTTT. Translation gives CASSQDWTRLARTDTQYF.

This clonotype was found many times. The V call is TRBV20-1, the J call TRBJ1-5, with unresolved D. Between the trimmed V and J ends, which lost 4 bases and 0 bases, there was a span of 10 bases. This CDR3 spans 14 amino acids. The germline V gene has CDR1 DFQATT and CDR2 SNEGSKA (reference sequence). The CDR3 here is CSAINKNSNQPQHF. CDR3 DNA: TGCAGTGCTATAAACAAGAATAGCAATCAGCCCCAGCATTTT.

This clonotype was seen repeatedly, ten times or more. The rearrangement joins TRBV7-2 to TRBJ2-1; the D is unclear. CDR1 and CDR2 (germline): SGHTA, FQGNSA. Trimming took off 8 bases at V and 0 bases at J, with 11 bases between the two ends. The CDR3 runs to 14 residues. The CDR3 DNA reads TGTGCCAGCGTAATAGGGAACTCCTACAATGAGCAGTTCTTC. It is translated as CASVIGNSYNEQFF.

The chain uses TRBV5-8 and TRBJ2-7; no firm D call. The CDR3 loop spans 10 amino acids. Trimming took off 2 bases at V and 5 bases at J, with 2 bases between the two ends. Germline lookup yields CDR1 SGHTS and CDR2 YDEGEE. CDR3 protein: CASSFNEQYF. CDR3 in DNA: TGTGCCAGCAGCTTCAACGAGCAGTACTTC.

The chain's CDR3 is CASSVGLAESYNEQFF. CDR3 nucleotide sequence: TGTGCCAGCAGTGTAGGACTAGCGGAATCTTACAATGAGCAGTTCTTC. J is TRBJ2-1 and V is TRBV27; 10 bases align to TRBD2. V lost 5 bases, J lost 4 bases, and 8 bases stayed unmatched. This CDR3 is 16 amino acids long. In germline, CDR1 is MNHEY, CDR2 SMNVEV (reference sequence).